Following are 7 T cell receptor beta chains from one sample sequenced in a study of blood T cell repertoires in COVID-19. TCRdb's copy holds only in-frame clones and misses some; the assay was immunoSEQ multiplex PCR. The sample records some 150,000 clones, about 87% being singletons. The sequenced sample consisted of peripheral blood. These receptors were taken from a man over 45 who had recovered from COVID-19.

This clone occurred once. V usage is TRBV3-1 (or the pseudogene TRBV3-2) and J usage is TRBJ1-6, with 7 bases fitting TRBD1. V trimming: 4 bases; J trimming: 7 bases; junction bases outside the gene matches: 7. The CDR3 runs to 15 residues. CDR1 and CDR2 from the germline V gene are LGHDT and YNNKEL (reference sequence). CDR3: CASSLGGQRNSPLHF. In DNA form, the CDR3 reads TGTGCCAGCAGCCTAGGGGGACAGCGAAATTCACCCCTCCACTTT.

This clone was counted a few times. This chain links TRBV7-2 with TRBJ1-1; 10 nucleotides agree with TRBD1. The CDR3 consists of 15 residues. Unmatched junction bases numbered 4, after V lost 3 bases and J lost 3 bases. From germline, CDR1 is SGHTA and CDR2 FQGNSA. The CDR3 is CASSFDGTGDTEAFF. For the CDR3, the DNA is TGTGCCAGCAGCTTCGACGGGACAGGGGACACTGAAGCTTTCTTT.

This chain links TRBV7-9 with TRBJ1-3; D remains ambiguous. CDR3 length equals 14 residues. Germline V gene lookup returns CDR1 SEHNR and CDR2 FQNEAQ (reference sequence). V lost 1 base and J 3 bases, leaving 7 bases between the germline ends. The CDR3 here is CASSLGGLGNTIYF. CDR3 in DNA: TGTGCCAGCAGCTTAGGAGGTCTTGGAAACACCATATATTTT.

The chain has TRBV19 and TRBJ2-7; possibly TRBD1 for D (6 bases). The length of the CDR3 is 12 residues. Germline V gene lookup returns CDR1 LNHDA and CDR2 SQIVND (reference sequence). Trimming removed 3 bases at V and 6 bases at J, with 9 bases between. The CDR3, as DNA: TGTGCCAGTAGTATCGAAGGGGGCGAGCAGTACTTC. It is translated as CASSIEGGEQYF.

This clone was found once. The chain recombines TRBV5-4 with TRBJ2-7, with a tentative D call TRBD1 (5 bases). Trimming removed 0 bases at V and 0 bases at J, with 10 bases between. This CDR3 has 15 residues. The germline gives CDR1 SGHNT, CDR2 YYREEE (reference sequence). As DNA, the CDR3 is TGTGCCAGCAGCTTGGGGACATCGAGCTCCTACGAGCAGTACTTC. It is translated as CASSLGTSSSYEQYF.

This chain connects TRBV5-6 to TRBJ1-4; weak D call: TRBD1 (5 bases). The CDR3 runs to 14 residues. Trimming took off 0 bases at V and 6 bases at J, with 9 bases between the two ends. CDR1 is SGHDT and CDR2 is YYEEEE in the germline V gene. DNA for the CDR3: TGTGCCAGCAGCTTGGCCGTAGGGGATGAAAAACTGTTTTTT. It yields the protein CASSLAVGDEKLFF.

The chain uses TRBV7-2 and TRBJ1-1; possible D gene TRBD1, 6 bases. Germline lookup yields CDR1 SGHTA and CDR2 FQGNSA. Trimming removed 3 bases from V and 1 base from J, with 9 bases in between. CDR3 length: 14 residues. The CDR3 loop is CASSFQGQNTEAFF. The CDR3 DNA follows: TGTGCCAGCAGCTTTCAGGGGCAGAACACTGAAGCTTTCTTT.